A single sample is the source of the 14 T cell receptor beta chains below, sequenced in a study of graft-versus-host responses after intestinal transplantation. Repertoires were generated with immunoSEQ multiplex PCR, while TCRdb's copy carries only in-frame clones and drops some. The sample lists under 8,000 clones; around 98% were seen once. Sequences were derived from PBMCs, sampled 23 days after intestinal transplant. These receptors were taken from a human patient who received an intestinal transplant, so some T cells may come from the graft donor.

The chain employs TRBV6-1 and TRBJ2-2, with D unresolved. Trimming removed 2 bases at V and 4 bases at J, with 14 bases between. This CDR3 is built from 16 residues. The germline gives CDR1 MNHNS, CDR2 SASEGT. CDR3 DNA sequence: TGTGCCAGCAGTGAATATAGTTCGGCAGGCACCGGGGAGCTGTTTTTT. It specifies CASSEYSSAGTGELFF.

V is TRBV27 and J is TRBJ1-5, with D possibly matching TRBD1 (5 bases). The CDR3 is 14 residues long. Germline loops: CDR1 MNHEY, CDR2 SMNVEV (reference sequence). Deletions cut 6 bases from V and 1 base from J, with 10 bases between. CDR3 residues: CASRARQSNQPQHF. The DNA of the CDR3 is TGTGCCAGCAGGGCAAGACAGAGCAATCAGCCCCAGCATTTT.

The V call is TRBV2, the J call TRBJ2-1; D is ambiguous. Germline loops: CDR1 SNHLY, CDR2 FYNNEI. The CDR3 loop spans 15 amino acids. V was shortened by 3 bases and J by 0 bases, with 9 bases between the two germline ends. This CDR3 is CASSEGDSSYNEQFF. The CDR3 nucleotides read TGTGCCAGCAGTGAGGGCGATAGCTCCTACAATGAGCAGTTCTTC.

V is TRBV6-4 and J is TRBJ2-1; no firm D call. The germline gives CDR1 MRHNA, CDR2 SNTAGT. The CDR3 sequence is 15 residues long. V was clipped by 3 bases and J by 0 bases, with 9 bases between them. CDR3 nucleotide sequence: TGTGCCAGCAGTGAGATAGCTCTCTCCTACAATGAGCAGTTCTTC. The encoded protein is CASSEIALSYNEQFF.

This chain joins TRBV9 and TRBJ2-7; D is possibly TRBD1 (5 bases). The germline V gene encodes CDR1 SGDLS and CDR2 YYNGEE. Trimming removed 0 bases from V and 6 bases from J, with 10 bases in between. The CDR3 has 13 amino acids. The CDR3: CASSVDRSGEQYF. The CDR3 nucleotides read TGTGCCAGCAGCGTAGACAGGTCCGGCGAGCAGTACTTC. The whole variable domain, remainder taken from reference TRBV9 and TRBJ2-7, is DSGVTQTPKHLITATGQRVTLRCSPRSGDLSVYWYQQSLDQGLQFLIQYYNGEERAKGNILERFSAQQFPDLHSELNLSSLELGDSALYFCASSVDRSGEQYFGPGTRLTVT.

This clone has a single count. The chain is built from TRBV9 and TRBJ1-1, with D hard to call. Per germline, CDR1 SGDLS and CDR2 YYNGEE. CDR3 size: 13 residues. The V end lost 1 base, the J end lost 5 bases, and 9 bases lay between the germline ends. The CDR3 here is CASSVYGGTEAFF. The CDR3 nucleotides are TGTGCCAGCAGCGTATACGGAGGGACTGAAGCTTTCTTT.

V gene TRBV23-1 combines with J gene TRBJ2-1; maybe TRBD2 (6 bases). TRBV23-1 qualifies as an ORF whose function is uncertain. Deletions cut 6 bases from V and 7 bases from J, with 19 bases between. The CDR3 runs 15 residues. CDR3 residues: CASRSRPGASNEQFF. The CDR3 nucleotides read TGCGCCAGCAGAAGCCGGCCGGGAGCCTCTAATGAGCAGTTCTTC.

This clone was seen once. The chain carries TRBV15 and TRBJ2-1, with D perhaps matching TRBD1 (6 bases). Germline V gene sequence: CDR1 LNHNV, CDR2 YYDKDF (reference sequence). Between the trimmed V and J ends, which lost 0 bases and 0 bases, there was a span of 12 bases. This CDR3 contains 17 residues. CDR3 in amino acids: CATSRDQGSHSYNEQFF. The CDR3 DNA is TGTGCCACCAGCAGAGATCAGGGGTCCCACTCCTACAATGAGCAGTTCTTC.

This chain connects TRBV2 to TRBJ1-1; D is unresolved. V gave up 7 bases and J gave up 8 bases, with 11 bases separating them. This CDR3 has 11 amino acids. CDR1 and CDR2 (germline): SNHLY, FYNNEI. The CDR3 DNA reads TGTGCCAGCATCAGGAGGGAGGAAGCTTTCTTT. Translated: CASIRREEAFF.

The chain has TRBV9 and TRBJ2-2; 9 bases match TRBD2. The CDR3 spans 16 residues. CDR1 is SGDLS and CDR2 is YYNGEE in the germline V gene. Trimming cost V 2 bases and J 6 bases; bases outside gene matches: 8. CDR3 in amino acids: CASSVKTSGVSGELFF. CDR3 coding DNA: TGTGCCAGCAGCGTTAAGACTAGCGGAGTTTCCGGGGAGCTGTTTTTT.

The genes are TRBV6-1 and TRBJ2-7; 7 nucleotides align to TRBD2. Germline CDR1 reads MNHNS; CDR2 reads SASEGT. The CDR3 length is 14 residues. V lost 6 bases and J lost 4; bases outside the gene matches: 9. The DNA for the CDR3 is TGTGCCAGCAGGGGGGAGGGGAGAGGGTACGAGCAGTACTTC. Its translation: CASRGEGRGYEQYF.

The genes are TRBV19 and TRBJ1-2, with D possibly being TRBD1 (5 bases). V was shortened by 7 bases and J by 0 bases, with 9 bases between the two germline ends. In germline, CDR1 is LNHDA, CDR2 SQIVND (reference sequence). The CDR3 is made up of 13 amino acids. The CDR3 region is CASMRGANYGYTF. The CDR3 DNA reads TGTGCCAGTATGAGGGGCGCTAACTATGGCTACACCTTC.

In nucleotides, the CDR3 is TGCGCCAGCAGCCAAGGACTAGCGGGTGCGTACGAGCAGTACTTC. Amino acid sequence: CASSQGLAGAYEQYF. The chain carries TRBV4-1 and TRBJ2-7, with 10 bases lining up with TRBD2. CDR3 length: 15 residues. The V and J ends lost 1 base and 4 bases, in that order; junction bases with no gene match: 4. The germline gives CDR1 MGHRA, CDR2 YSYEKL.

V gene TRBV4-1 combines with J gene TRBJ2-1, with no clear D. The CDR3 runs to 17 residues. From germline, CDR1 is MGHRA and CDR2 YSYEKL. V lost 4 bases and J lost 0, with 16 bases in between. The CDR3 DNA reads TGCGCCAGCAGCCCGAGAGGTGGAAAGAGCTCCTACAATGAGCAGTTCTTC. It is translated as CASSPRGGKSSYNEQFF.